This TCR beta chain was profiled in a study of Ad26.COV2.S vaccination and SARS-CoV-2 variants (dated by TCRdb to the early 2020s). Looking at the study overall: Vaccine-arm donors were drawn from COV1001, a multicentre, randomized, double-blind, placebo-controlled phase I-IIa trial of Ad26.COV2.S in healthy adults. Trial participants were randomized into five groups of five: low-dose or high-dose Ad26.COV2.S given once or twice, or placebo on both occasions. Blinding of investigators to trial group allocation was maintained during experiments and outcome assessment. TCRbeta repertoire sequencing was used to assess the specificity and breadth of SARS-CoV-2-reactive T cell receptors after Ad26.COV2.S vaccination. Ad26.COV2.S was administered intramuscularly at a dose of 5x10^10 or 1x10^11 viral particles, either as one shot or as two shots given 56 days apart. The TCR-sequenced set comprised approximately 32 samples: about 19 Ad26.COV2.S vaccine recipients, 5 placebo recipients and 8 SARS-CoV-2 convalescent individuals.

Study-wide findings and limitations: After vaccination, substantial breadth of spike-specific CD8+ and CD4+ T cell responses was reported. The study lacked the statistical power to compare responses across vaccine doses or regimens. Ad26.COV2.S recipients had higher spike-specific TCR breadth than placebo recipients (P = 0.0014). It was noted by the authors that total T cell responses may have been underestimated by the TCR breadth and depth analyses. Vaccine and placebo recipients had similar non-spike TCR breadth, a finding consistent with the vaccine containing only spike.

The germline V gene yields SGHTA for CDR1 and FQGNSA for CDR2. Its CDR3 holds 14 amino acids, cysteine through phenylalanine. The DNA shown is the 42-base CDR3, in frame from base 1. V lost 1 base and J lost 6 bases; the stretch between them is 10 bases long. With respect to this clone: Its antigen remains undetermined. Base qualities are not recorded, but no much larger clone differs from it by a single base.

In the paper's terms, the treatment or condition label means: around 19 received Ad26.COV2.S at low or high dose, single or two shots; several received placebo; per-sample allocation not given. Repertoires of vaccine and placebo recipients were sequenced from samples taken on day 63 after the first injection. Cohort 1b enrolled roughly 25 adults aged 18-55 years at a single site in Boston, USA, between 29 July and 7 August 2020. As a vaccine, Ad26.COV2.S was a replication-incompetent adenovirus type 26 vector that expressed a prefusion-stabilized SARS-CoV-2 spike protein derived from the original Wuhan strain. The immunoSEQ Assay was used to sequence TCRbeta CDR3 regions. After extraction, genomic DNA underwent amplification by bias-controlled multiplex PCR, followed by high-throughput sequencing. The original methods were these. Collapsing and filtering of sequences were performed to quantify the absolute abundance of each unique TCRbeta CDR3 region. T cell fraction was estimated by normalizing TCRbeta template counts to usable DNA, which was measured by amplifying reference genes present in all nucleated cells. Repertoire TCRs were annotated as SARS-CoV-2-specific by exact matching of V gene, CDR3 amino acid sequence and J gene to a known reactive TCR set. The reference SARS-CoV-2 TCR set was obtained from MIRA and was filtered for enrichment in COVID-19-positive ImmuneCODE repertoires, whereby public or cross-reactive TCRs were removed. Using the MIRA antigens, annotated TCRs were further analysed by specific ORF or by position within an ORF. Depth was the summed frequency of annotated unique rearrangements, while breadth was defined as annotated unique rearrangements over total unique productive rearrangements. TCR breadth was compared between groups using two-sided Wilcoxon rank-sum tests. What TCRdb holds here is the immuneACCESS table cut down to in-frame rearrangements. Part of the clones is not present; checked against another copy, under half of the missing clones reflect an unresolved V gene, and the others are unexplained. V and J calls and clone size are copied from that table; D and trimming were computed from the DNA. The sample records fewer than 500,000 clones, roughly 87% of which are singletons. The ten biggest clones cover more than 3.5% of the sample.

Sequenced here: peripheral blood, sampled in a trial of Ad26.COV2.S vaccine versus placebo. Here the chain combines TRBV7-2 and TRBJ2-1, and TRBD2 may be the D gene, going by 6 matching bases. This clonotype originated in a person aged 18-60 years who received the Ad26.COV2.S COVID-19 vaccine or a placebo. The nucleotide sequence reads TGTGCCAGCAGCTTAGGCCCAGCGGGCAATGAGCAGTTCTTC. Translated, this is CASSLGPAGNEQFF.